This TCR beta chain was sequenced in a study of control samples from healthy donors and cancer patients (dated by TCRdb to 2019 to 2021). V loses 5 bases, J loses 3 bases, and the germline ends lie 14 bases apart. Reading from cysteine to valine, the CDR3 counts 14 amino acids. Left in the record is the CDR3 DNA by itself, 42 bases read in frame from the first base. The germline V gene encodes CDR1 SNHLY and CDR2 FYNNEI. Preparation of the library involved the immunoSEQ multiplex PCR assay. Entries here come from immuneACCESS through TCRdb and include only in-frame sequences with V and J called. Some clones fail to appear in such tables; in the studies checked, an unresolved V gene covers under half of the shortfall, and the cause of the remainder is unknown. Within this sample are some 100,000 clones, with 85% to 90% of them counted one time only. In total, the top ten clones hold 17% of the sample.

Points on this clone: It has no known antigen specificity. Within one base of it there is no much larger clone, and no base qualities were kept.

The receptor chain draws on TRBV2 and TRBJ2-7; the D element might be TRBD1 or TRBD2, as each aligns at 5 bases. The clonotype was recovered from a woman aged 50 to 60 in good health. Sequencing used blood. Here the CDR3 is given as CASSSGAGVYEQYV. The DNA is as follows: TGTGCCAGCAGTTCCGGGGCGGGTGTCTACGAGCAGTACGTC.